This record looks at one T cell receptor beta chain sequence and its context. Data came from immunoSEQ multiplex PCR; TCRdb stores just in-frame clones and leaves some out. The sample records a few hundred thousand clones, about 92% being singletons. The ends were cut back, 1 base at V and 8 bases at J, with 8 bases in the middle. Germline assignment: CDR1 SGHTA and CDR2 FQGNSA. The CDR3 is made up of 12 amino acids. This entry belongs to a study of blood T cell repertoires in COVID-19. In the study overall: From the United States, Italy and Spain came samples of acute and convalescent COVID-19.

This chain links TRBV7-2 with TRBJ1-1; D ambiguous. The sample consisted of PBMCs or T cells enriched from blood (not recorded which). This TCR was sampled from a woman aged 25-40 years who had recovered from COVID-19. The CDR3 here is CASSLVYMEAFF. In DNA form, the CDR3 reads TGTGCCAGCAGCTTAGTATACATGGAAGCTTTCTTT.